Only one count was recorded for the clone carrying this T cell receptor beta chain. Antigen specificity is unknown. The assay was immunoSEQ multiplex PCR, and TCRdb's table has in-frame clones only and misses some. The repertoire holds under 50,000 clones, 75% to 85% seen once, with more than 20% in the top ten. This entry belongs to a study of radiotherapy plus CTLA-4 blockade in lung cancer. Trimming removed 0 bases from V and 7 bases from J; junction bases left unmatched: 5. Germline V gene data show CDR1 as SGHAT and CDR2 as FQNNGV. The CDR3 loop spans 15 amino acids. Broader study findings: Some TCR clones had been derived from tumors. These clones expanded in peripheral blood after radiotherapy plus ipilimumab. The best prediction of response reportedly came from early blood T cell clone dynamics, with interferon-beta.

With ipilimumab providing CTLA-4 blockade, focal radiation was administered to patients who had chemo-refractory metastatic non-small-cell lung cancer. The TCR was taken from a human donor with non-small cell lung cancer that progressed on radiotherapy plus ipilimumab. This specimen consisted of peripheral blood, obtained from a patient treated with radiotherapy plus ipilimumab. The rearrangement joins TRBV11-2 to TRBJ2-1; 8 bases agree with TRBD2. In nucleotides, the CDR3 is TGTGCCAGCAGCTTAGATCATACTAGCGGTAATGAGCAGTTCTTC. Translation gives CASSLDHTSGNEQFF.